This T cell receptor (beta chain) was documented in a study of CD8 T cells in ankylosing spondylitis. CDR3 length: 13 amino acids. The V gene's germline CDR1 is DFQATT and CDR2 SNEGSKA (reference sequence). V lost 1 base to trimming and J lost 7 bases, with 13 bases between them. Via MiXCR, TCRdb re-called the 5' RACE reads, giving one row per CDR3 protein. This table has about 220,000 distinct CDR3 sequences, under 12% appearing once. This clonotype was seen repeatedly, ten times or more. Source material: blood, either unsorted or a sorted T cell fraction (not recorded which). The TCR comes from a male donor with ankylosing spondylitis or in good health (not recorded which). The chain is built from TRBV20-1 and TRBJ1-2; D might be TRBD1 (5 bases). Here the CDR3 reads CSARVRGGVGYTF. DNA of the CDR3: TGCAGTGCTAGAGTGCGTGGGGGGGTTGGCTACACCTTC.